These 32 T cell receptor beta chains were sequenced from one sample in a study of T-cell memory formation after mild COVID-19. MiXCR, applied by TCRdb to the 5' RACE reads, yields one record per CDR3 protein. The sample consists of a few hundred thousand distinct CDR3 sequences, about an eighth of them appearing once. Material for sequencing was PBMCs or a T cell subset sorted from them (not recorded which). These receptors came from a young man who had mild COVID-19 (a few samples of this study predate the infection). Cell type and time point are not known.

This clonotype occurred many times. This rearrangement joins TRBV7-2 to TRBJ1-5, with 11 bases fitting TRBD1. The CDR3 totals 16 residues. Germline CDR1 is SGHTA and CDR2 is FQGNSA. With 5 bases clipped from V and 0 bases from J, the junction kept 3 bases outside the gene matches. CDR3 DNA sequence: TGTGCCAGCAGCCGGACAGGGGGCTATAGCAATCAGCCCCAGCATTTT. Translated, it gives CASSRTGGYSNQPQHF.

The rearrangement uses TRBV28 and TRBJ2-7; perhaps TRBD1 as D (5 bases). This CDR3 has 14 residues. V lost 2 bases to trimming and J lost 0 bases, with 8 bases between them. CDR1 and CDR2 from the germline V gene are MDHEN and SYDVKM. CDR3 in DNA: TGTGCCAGCAGTTTAAGCAGGGACTCCTACGAGCAGTACGTC. It translates to CASSLSRDSYEQYV.

The rearrangement uses TRBV6-6 and TRBJ1-5; perhaps TRBD1 as D (5 bases). This CDR3 has 15 residues. Germline loops: CDR1 MNHNY, CDR2 SVGAGI (reference sequence). Deletions cut 6 bases from V and 0 bases from J, with 12 bases between. CDR3 loop: CASSHGGYSNQPQHF. The CDR3 coding sequence is TGTGCCAGCAGCCACGGGGGATATAGCAATCAGCCCCAGCATTTT.

The CDR3 here is CASSLVGAGRNSPLHF. The CDR3, as DNA: TGTGCCAGCAGCTTGGTCGGGGCCGGGCGTAATTCACCCCTCCACTTT. The V call is TRBV5-6, the J call TRBJ1-6; a possible D gene is TRBD1 (5 bases). The CDR3 totals 16 residues. CDR1 is SGHDT, CDR2 YYEEEE, per germline. Between the trimmed V and J ends, which lost 0 bases and 6 bases, there was a span of 13 bases.

The chain links TRBV5-1 to TRBJ2-5; either TRBD1 or TRBD2 may fit D (6 bases each). Germline V gene lookup returns CDR1 SGHRS and CDR2 YFSETQ. CDR3 size: 15 residues. V lost 1 base to trimming and J lost 5 bases, with 15 bases between them. The CDR3 DNA sequence: TGCGCCAGCAGCTTGACTCCCGGGGGCGGGGAGACCCAGTACTTC. This codes for CASSLTPGGGETQYF.

V is TRBV4-1 and J is TRBJ2-5; D remains unclear. The germline CDR1 and CDR2 sequences are MGHRA and YSYEKL. The CDR3 consists of 12 residues. Trimming took off 0 bases at V and 7 bases at J, with 6 bases between the two ends. The CDR3 bases are TGCGCCAGCAGCCAAGATTCCGCGACCCAGTACTTC. Protein: CASSQDSATQYF.

The rearrangement uses TRBV29-1 and TRBJ2-3; 9 bases fit TRBD1. The CDR3 contains 15 residues. Germline values: CDR1 SQVTM, CDR2 ANQGSEA. The J segment lost 2 bases and the V segment lost 6 bases, leaving 9 bases of the junction unmatched. The CDR3 DNA reads TGCAGCGTCGAAACCGGGACAGGGAACACAGATACGCAGTATTTT. This codes for CSVETGTGNTDTQYF.

There are many counts of this clonotype. The chain carries TRBV5-1 and TRBJ2-3, with 10 positions matching TRBD2. Unmatched junction bases numbered 4, after V lost 0 bases and J lost 0 bases. Germline V gives CDR1 SGHRS, CDR2 YFSETQ. CDR3 size: 17 residues. CDR3: CASSLGLAGVSTDTQYF. The CDR3 DNA is TGCGCCAGCAGCTTGGGCCTAGCGGGGGTTAGCACAGATACGCAGTATTTT.

The CDR3 sequence: CASSLQDSDEQYF. CDR3 sequence (DNA): TGTGCCAGCAGCCTACAGGATTCTGACGAGCAGTACTTC. V and J are TRBV27 and TRBJ2-7, with D perhaps matching TRBD1 (5 bases). The CDR3 runs to 13 residues. The germline V gene encodes CDR1 MNHEY and CDR2 SMNVEV (reference sequence). Trimming cost V 6 bases and J 5 bases, with 14 bases left between them.

This chain links TRBV2 with TRBJ1-5; TRBD1 agrees at 10 bases. The V segment lost 4 bases and the J segment 7 bases; nucleotides outside the gene matches: 7. CDR3 length equals 15 residues. Germline loops: CDR1 SNHLY, CDR2 FYNNEI. CDR3 loop: CASSVDATGGQPQHF. CDR3 sequence (DNA): TGTGCCAGCAGTGTGGACGCGACAGGGGGCCAGCCCCAGCATTTT.

This clonotype turned up a few times. This sequence joins TRBV7-2 and TRBJ2-1, with 11 bases aligning to TRBD2. The germline V gene encodes CDR1 SGHTA and CDR2 FQGNSA. V shed 8 bases and J 6 bases; nucleotides not matched to a gene: 6. The CDR3 is 14 amino acids. CDR3 loop: CASQRLAGRNEQFF. The CDR3 nucleotides read TGTGCCAGCCAAAGACTAGCGGGGCGCAATGAGCAGTTCTTC.

This clonotype was detected only a few times. The V and J genes are TRBV28 and TRBJ2-7; D gene ambiguous. V lost 7 bases, J lost 5 bases, and 18 bases lay in between. This CDR3 spans 14 amino acids. Germline CDR1 MDHEN, CDR2 SYDVKM. The CDR3 loop is CASTEGGSLHEQYV. Here the CDR3 DNA reads TGTGCCAGCACCGAAGGTGGCAGCCTCCACGAGCAGTACGTC.

The chain is built from TRBV7-9 and TRBJ2-3; 7 bases map to TRBD2. The CDR3 spans 17 residues. Germline V gene sequence: CDR1 SEHNR, CDR2 FQNEAQ (reference sequence). Trimming took 1 base from V and 1 from J; bases not matched to a gene: 8. The CDR3 loop is CASSLGSAGSRTDTQYF. CDR3 nucleotides: TGTGCCAGCAGCTTAGGGTCAGCGGGGAGTCGCACAGATACGCAGTATTTT.

In this sample, this clonotype turned up a few times. The gene calls are TRBV20-1 and TRBJ2-3, with TRBD2 identical over 9 bases. The CDR3 is 16 residues long. V gave up 6 bases and J gave up 5 bases; unmatched junction bases: 15. The germline V gene encodes CDR1 DFQATT and CDR2 SNEGSKA (reference sequence). The CDR3: CSATSPSGGSLDTQYF. The DNA of the CDR3 is TGCAGTGCAACTAGTCCCAGCGGGGGGTCCTTAGATACGCAGTATTTT.

The chain combines TRBV5-1 with TRBJ1-1; D is perhaps TRBD1 (5 bases). The CDR3 loop spans 13 amino acids. CDR1 is SGHRS and CDR2 is YFSETQ in the germline V gene. With 3 bases removed from V and 5 bases from J, the gap between germline ends came to 11 bases. This CDR3 is CASSSGGGTEAFF. The CDR3 DNA reads as TGCGCCAGCAGCTCGGGTGGGGGGACTGAAGCTTTCTTT.

The gene calls are TRBV7-9 and TRBJ1-1; D remains unclear. Germline CDR1 and CDR2: SEHNR and FQNEAQ (reference sequence). V was clipped by 3 bases and J by 11 bases, with 16 bases between them. The CDR3 runs 13 residues. The CDR3 nucleotides are TGTGCCAGCAGCTTCCCCTACGCCGTAACGGCTTTCTTT. Amino acids: CASSFPYAVTAFF.

This clonotype was observed a few times. The chain carries TRBV7-9 and TRBJ1-4; D remains unclear. Germline V gene lookup returns CDR1 SEHNR and CDR2 FQNEAQ (reference sequence). This CDR3 region has 18 residues. The V and J ends lost 2 bases and 6 bases respectively, with 22 bases between them. The CDR3 is CASSLLLTTVQEDEKLFF. CDR3 bases: TGTGCCAGCAGCTTACTACTTACTACCGTACAAGAGGATGAAAAACTGTTTTTT.

This clonotype was seen a handful of times. The V and J genes are TRBV21-1 and TRBJ2-5; TRBD2, the table's D call, lacks a check against the DNA. TRBV21-1 is flagged as a pseudogene. This CDR3 spans 17 amino acids. The chain's CDR3 is CASSKVYEGLSQETQYF. The CDR3 DNA is TGTGCCAGCAGCAAAGTGTATGAGGGACTAAGTCAAGAGACCCAGTACTTC.

This clonotype has only a few counts. The CDR3 reads CASSIQGGGGYTF. The DNA of the CDR3 is TGTGCCAGTAGTATACAGGGAGGCGGTGGCTACACCTTC. This rearrangement joins TRBV19 to TRBJ1-2, with D possibly matching TRBD1 (5 bases). The germline V gene has CDR1 LNHDA and CDR2 SQIVND (reference sequence). This CDR3 spans 13 amino acids. The ends were cut back, 2 bases at V and 7 bases at J, with 11 bases in the middle.

This clonotype was detected many times. The V and J genes are TRBV4-3 and TRBJ2-2, with 12 nucleotides matching TRBD2. With V trimmed by 1 base and J by 6 bases, 0 bases remained unmatched. The CDR3 runs 15 residues. The germline V gene has CDR1 LGHNA and CDR2 YSLEER. The CDR3 sequence: CASSQASGGAGELFF. The CDR3, as DNA: TGCGCCAGCAGCCAAGCTAGCGGGGGGGCCGGGGAGCTGTTTTTT.

This sequence joins TRBV6-5 and TRBJ2-7, with D hard to call. The CDR3 consists of 14 residues. Per the germline V gene, CDR1 is MNHEY and CDR2 is SVGAGI. V lost 0 bases and J 2 bases, leaving 8 bases between the germline ends. The CDR3 protein is CASSYSASPYEQYF. The CDR3, as DNA: TGTGCCAGCAGTTACTCGGCCAGCCCCTACGAGCAGTACTTC.

The rearrangement joins TRBV5-1 to TRBJ1-2; D call uncertain. The V and J ends lost 0 bases and 6 bases respectively, with 12 bases between them. This CDR3 has 14 amino acids. The germline V gene encodes CDR1 SGHRS and CDR2 YFSETQ. The CDR3 coding sequence is TGCGCCAGCAGCTTGGATCCAGAAACTCATGGCTACACCTTC. It specifies CASSLDPETHGYTF.

This clonotype was counted at least ten times. The V and J genes are TRBV11-2 and TRBJ2-3; D not certain. Trimming removed 3 bases from V and 0 bases from J, with 7 bases in between. The CDR3 contains 14 residues. The germline CDR1 and CDR2 sequences are SGHAT and FQNNGV. This CDR3 is CASSFDRSTDTQYF. In nucleotides, the CDR3 is TGTGCCAGCAGCTTCGATCGTAGCACAGATACGCAGTATTTT.

This clonotype was seen more than once but under ten times. The chain is built from TRBV27 and TRBJ1-1; D may be TRBD1 (5 bases). Trimming cost V 8 bases and J 3 bases, with 16 bases left between them. The germline CDR1 and CDR2 sequences are MNHEY and SMNVEV (reference sequence). The CDR3 sequence is 14 residues long. The CDR3 here is CASGKAWGDTEAFF. The CDR3 DNA sequence: TGTGCCAGCGGAAAGGCGTGGGGGGACACTGAAGCTTTCTTT.

This clonotype was detected a few times. The rearrangement links TRBV9 to TRBJ2-3, with D perhaps TRBD2 (6 bases). With 6 bases removed from V and 4 bases from J, the gap between germline ends came to 15 bases. The germline gives CDR1 SGDLS, CDR2 YYNGEE. This CDR3 contains 14 residues. The DNA for the CDR3 is TGTGCCAGCACCCTAGGAGGGGACCCAGATACGCAGTATTTT. Its translation: CASTLGGDPDTQYF.

The chain recombines TRBV28 with TRBJ1-5, with 7 bases that match TRBD1. Germline loops: CDR1 MDHEN, CDR2 SYDVKM. V shed 3 bases, J shed 4 bases, and the junction held 9 bases outside the gene matches. The CDR3 is made up of 16 amino acids. The CDR3 DNA reads TGTGCCAGCAGTTTGGGCTTACAGGGGTCGAATCAGCCCCAGCATTTT. Translated, it gives CASSLGLQGSNQPQHF. Using reference TRBV28 and TRBJ1-5 for the parts outside the CDR3, the full variable domain is DVKVTQSSRYLVKRTGEKVFLECVQDMDHENMFWYRQDPGLGLRLIYFSYDVKMKEKGDIPEGYSVSREKKERFSLILESASTNQTSMYLCASSLGLQGSNQPQHFGDGTRLSIL.

The rearrangement joins TRBV11-1 to TRBJ2-7; the D is unclear. The germline gives CDR1 SGHAT, CDR2 FQDESV (reference sequence). The CDR3 spans 13 residues. V lost 4 bases, J lost 5 bases, and 12 bases lay in between. This CDR3 is CASSYRLGNEQYF. CDR3 bases: TGTGCCAGCAGCTACCGATTGGGGAACGAGCAGTACTTC.

The CDR3 here is CASSSSRGAFYEQFF. CDR3 nucleotides: TGCGCCAGCAGCTCCTCTCGGGGCGCTTTCTATGAGCAGTTCTTC. The gene calls are TRBV5-1 and TRBJ2-1, with D perhaps assigned TRBD1 or TRBD2 (5 bases each). The germline V gene has CDR1 SGHRS and CDR2 YFSETQ. This CDR3 has 15 residues. The V and J ends lost 3 bases and 8 bases respectively, with 18 bases between them.

In this sample, this clonotype turned up many times. This chain uses TRBV7-2 with TRBJ2-5; tentative D call: TRBD2 (7 bases). The CDR3 extends over 16 amino acids. Germline CDR1 SGHTA, CDR2 FQGNSA. The ends were cut back, 1 base at V and 3 bases at J, with 15 bases in the middle. The chain's CDR3 is CASSLGPGAGEETQYF. CDR3 coding DNA: TGTGCCAGCAGCTTAGGGCCAGGGGCGGGAGAAGAGACCCAGTACTTC.

The chain employs TRBV12-3 or TRBV12-4 and TRBJ2-3; D remains ambiguous. Trimming took off 3 bases at V and 10 bases at J, with 8 bases between the two ends. CDR3 size: 11 residues. The DNA for the CDR3 is TGTGCCAGCAGTTTCGGTCCCTCGCAGTATTTT. This sequence encodes CASSFGPSQYF.

Only a few counts were recorded for this clonotype. The chain joins TRBV29-1 to TRBJ1-2; no firm D call. Trimming stripped 2 bases from V and 10 bases from J, with 14 bases between. There are 12 residues in the CDR3. Looked up from germline, CDR1 is SQVTM and CDR2 is ANQGSEA. The CDR3, as DNA: TGCAGCGTTGAAATCTTGGGCGGCTCCTACACCTTC. Protein: CSVEILGGSYTF. Filled out from reference TRBV29-1 and TRBJ1-2, the complete variable domain reads SAVISQKPSRDICQRGTSLTIQCQVDSQVTMMFWYRQQPGQSLTLIATANQGSEATYESGFVIDKFPISRPNLTFSTLTVSNMSPEDSSIYLCSVEILGGSYTFGSGTRLTVV.

This clonotype turned up a few times. This chain links TRBV27 with TRBJ2-5; weak D call: TRBD1 (5 bases). The germline V gene has CDR1 MNHEY and CDR2 SMNVEV (reference sequence). The CDR3 spans 17 residues. V was shortened by 0 bases and J by 4 bases, with 18 bases between the two germline ends. CDR3 in amino acids: CASSLSYERGLRETQYF. CDR3 DNA sequence: TGTGCCAGCAGTTTATCGTATGAAAGGGGTTTGCGAGAGACCCAGTACTTC.